This TCR beta chain was recovered during a study of T cells in Graves' hyperthyroidism and ophthalmopathy. When ophthalmopathy did not progress within 18 months, Graves' hyperthyroidism was considered stable. Patients aged 18 to 65 had newly diagnosed hyperthyroidism of under 2 months' duration. An approximately 10 ml volume of fresh peripheral blood provided the PBMCs. Trimming stripped 7 bases from V and 1 base from J, with 10 bases between. CDR3 length: 13 amino acids. Per germline, CDR1 MNHEY and CDR2 SVGAGI. Template material for amplifying TCR beta CDR3 regions consisted of RNA transcripts. When the TCR CDR3 underwent first-round RT-PCR, the HTBI primer set was used. TCRdb fed the multiplex PCR reads into MiXCR, producing one record per CDR3 protein. The sample holds hundreds of thousands of distinct CDR3 sequences; around 38% are singletons and the top ten take 7.5% to 9.5%. In this sample, this clonotype turned up a few times.

This chain joins TRBV6-5 and TRBJ1-1; D unresolved. The receptor was derived from a man in his late teens or twenties with Graves' hyperthyroidism. Sequenced sample: blood. CDR3 nucleotide sequence: TGTGCCAGCACCCAGCGGCGGAACACTGAAGCTTTCTTT. As protein: CASTQRRNTEAFF.